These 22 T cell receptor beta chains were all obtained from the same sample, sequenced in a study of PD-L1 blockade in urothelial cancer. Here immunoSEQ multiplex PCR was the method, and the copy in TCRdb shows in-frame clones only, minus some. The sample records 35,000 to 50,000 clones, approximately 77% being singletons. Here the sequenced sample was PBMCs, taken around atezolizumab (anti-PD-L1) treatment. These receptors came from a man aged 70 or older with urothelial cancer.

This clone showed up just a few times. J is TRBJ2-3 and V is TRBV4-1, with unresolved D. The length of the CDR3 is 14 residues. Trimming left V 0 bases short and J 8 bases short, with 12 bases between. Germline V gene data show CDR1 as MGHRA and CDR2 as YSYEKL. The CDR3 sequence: CASSQDRVFATQYF. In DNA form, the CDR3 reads TGCGCCAGCAGCCAAGATCGAGTCTTCGCTACGCAGTATTTT.

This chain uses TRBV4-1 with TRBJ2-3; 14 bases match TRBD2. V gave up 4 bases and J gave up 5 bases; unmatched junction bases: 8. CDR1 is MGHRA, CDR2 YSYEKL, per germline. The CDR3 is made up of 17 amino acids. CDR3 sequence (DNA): TGCGCCAGCAGCCGCCGCGGGACTAGCGGGAGTAGAGATACGCAGTATTTT. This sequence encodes CASSRRGTSGSRDTQYF.

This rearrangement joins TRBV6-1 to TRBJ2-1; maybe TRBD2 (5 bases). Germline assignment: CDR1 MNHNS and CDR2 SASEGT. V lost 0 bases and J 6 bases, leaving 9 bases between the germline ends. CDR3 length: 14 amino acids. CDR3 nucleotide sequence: TGTGCCAGCAGTGAAGCGAGGGCGGCCAATGAGCAGTTCTTC. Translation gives CASSEARAANEQFF.

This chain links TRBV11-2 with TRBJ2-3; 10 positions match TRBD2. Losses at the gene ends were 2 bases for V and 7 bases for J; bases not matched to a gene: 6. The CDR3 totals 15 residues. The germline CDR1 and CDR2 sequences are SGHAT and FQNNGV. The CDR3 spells CASSLSGRANHTQYF. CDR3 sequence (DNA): TGTGCCAGCAGCTTAAGCGGGAGGGCCAATCATACGCAGTATTTT.

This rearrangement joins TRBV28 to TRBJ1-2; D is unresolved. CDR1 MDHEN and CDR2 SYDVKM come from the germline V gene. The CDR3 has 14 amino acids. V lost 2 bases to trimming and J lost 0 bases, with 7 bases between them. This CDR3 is CASSLDKTNYGYTF. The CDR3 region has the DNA TGTGCCAGCAGTTTAGACAAAACTAACTATGGCTACACCTTC.

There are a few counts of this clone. The CDR3 here is CASPRTSGSNEQYF. In DNA, the CDR3 is TGTGCCAGTCCTCGGACTAGCGGGAGCAACGAGCAGTACTTC. The chain is built from TRBV21-1 and TRBJ2-7; TRBD2 is taken as the D call from the table, unchecked against the DNA. TRBV21-1 is annotated as a pseudogene. There are 14 residues in the CDR3.

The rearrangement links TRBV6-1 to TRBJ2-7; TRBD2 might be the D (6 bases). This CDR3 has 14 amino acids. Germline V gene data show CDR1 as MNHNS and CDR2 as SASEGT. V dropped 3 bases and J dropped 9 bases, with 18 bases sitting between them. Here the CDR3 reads CASSEGGLQVRQYF. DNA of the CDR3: TGTGCCAGCAGTGAGGGGGGTTTGCAGGTTCGGCAGTACTTC.

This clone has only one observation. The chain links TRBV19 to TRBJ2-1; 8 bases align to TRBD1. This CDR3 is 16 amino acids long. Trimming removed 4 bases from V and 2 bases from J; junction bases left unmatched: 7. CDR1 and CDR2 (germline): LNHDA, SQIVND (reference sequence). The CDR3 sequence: CASSTKQGVTYNEQFF. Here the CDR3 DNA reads TGTGCCAGTAGTACGAAACAGGGGGTCACCTACAATGAGCAGTTCTTC.

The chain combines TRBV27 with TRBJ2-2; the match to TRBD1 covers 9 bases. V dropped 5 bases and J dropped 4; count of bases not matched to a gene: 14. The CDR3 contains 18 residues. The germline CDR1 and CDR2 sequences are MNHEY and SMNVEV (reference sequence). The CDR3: CASSPHTGTGRFTGELFF. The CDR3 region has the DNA TGTGCCAGCAGTCCACACACCGGGACAGGGCGTTTCACCGGGGAGCTGTTTTTT.

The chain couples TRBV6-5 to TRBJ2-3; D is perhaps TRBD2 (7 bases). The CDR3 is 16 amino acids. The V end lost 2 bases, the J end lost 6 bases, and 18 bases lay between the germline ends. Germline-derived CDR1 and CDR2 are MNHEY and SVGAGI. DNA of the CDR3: TGTGCCAGCAGTTACGGGGGGGCCTGGAGGGGGGATACGCAGTATTTT. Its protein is CASSYGGAWRGDTQYF.

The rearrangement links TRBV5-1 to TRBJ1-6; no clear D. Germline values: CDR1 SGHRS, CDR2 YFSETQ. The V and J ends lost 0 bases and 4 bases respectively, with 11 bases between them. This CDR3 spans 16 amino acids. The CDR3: CASSLEAQAYNSPLHF. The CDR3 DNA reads TGCGCCAGCAGCTTGGAGGCCCAGGCTTATAATTCACCCCTCCACTTT.

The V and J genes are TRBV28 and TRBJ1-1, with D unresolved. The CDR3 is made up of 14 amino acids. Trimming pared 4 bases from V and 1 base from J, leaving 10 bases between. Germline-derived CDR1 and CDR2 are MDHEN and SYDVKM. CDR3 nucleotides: TGTGCCAGCAGTTCCCCCTGGGCGAACACTGAAGCTTTCTTT. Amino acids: CASSSPWANTEAFF.

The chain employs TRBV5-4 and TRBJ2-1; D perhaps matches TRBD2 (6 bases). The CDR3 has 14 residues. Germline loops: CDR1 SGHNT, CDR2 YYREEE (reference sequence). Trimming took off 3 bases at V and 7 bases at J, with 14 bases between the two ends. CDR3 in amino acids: CASSWREKTNEQFF. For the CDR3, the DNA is TGTGCCAGCAGCTGGAGGGAAAAAACGAATGAGCAGTTCTTC. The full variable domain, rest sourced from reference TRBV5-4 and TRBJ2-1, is ETGVTQSPTHLIKTRGQQVTLRCSSQSGHNTVSWYQQALGQGPQFIFQYYREEENGRGNFPPRFSGLQFPNYSSELNVNALELDDSALYLCASSWREKTNEQFFGPGTRLTVL.

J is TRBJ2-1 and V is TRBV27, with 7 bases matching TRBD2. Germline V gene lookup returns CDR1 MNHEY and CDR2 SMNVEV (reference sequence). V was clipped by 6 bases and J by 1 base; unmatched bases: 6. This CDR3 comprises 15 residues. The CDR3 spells CASRISGSSYNEQFF. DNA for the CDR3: TGTGCCAGCAGGATTAGCGGGTCATCCTACAATGAGCAGTTCTTC.

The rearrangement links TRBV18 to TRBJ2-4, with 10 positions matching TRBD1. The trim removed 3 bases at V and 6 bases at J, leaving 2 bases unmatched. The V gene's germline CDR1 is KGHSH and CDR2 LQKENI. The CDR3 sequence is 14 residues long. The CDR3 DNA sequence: TGTGCCAGCTCACCGGACAGGGGGGTAAACATTCAGTACTTC. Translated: CASSPDRGVNIQYF.

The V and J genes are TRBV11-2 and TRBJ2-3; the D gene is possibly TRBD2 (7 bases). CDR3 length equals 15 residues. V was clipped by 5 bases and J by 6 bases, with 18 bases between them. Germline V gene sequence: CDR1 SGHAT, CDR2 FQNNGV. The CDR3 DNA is TGTGCCAGCAGCCCAAGGGGGGGGTATGCGGATACGCAGTATTTT. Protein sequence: CASSPRGGYADTQYF.

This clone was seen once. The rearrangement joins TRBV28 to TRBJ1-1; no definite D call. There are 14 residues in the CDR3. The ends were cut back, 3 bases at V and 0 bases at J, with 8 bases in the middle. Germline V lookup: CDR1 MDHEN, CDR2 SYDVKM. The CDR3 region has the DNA TGTGCCAGCAGTTTCGGGGATATGAACACTGAAGCTTTCTTT. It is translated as CASSFGDMNTEAFF.

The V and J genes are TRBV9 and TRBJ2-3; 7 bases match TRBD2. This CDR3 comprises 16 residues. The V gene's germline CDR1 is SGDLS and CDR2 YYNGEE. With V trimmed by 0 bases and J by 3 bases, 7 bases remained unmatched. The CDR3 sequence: CASSVDRSSGTDTQYF. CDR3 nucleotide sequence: TGTGCCAGCAGCGTAGATAGGTCTAGCGGTACAGATACGCAGTATTTT.

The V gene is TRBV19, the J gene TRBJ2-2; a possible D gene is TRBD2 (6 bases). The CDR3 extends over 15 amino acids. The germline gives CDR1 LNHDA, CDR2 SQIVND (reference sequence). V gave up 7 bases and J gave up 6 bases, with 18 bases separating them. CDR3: CASTGGTQIPGELFF. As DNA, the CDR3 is TGTGCCAGTACTGGAGGGACCCAGATTCCCGGGGAGCTGTTTTTT.

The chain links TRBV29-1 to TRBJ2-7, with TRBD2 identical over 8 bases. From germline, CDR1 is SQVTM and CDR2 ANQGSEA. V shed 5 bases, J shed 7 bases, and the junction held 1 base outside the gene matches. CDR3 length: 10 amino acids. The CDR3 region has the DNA TGCAGCGTTCGGGGGGGGGAGCAGTACTTC. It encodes CSVRGGEQYF.

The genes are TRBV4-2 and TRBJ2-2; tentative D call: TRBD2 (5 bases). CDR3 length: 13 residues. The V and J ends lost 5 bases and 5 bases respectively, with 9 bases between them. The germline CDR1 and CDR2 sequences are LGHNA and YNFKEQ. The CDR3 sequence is CASSGSGTGELFF. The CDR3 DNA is TGTGCCAGCAGCGGAAGCGGTACCGGGGAGCTGTTTTTT.

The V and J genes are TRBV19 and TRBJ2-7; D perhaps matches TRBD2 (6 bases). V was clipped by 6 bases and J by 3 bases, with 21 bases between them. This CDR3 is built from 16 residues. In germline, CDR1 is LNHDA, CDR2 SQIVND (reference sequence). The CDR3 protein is CASSPGRLPPFYEQYF. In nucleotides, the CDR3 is TGTGCCAGTAGCCCAGGGAGGCTCCCCCCCTTCTACGAGCAGTACTTC.